This TCR beta chain originates from a study of T-cell reconstitution after alpha-beta-depleted transplantation in children. Trimming at V came to 3 bases and at J to 5 bases, leaving 11 bases not matched to a gene. CDR3 size: 16 residues. CDR1 SGHRS and CDR2 YFSETQ come from the germline V gene. This clonotype occurred a few times. Preparation of the TCRbeta library used unique molecular identifiers. One entry per CDR3 protein, called by TCRdb with MiXCR from the PCR reads. The sample contains approximately 340,000 distinct CDR3 sequences, 10% of which appear only once. The clonotype comes from a human donor who donated a stem cell graft to a child with acute lymphoblastic leukemia. Source: PBMCs from the stem cell graft donor, taken from the stem cell graft. This chain connects TRBV5-1 to TRBJ2-7; 10 nucleotides agree with TRBD1. The CDR3 coding sequence is TGCGCCAGCAGCTCCGACGGACAGGGGGTGTACAACGAGCAGTACTTC. Translation gives CASSSDGQGVYNEQYF. Complete variable domain (other parts from reference TRBV5-1 and TRBJ2-7): KAGVTQTPRYLIKTRGQQVTLSCSPISGHRSVSWYQQTPGQGLQFLFEYFSETQRNKGNFPGRFSGRQFSNSRSEMNVSTLELGDSALYLCASSSDGQGVYNEQYFGPGTRLTVT.